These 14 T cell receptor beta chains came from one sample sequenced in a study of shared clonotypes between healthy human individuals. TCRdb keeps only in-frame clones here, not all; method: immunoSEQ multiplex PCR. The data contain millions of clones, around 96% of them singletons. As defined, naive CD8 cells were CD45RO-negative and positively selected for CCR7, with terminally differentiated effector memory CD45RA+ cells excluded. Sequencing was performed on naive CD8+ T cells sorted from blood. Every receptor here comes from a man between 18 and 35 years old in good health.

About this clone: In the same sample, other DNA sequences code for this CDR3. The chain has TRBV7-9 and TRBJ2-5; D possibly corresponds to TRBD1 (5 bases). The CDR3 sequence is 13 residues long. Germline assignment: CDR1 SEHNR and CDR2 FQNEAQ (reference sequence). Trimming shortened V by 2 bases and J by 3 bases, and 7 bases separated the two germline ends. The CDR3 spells CASSLTGEETQYF. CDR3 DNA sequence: TGTGCCAGCAGCTTAACAGGTGAAGAGACCCAGTACTTC. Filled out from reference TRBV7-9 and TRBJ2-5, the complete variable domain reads DTGVSQNPRHKITKRGQNVTFRCDPISEHNRLYWYRQTLGQGPEFLTYFQNEAQLEKSRLLSDRFSAERPKGSFSTLEIQRTEQGDSAMYLCASSLTGEETQYFGPGTRLLVL.

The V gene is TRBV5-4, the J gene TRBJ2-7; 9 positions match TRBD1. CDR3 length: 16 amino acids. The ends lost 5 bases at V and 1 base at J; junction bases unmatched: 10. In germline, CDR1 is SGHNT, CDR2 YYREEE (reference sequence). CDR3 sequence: CASSFTGGSASYEQYF. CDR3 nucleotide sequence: TGTGCCAGCAGTTTTACAGGGGGCTCTGCGTCCTACGAGCAGTACTTC.

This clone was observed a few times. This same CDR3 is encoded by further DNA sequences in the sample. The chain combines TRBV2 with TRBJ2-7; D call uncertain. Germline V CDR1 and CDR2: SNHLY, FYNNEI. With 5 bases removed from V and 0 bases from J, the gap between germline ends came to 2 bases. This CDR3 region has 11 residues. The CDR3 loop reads CASSLSYEQYF. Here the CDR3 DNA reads TGTGCCAGCAGTCTCTCCTACGAGCAGTACTTC. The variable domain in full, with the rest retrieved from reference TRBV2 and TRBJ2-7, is EPEVTQTPSHQVTQMGQEVILRCVPISNHLYFYWYRQILGQKVEFLVSFYNNEISEKSEIFDDQFSVERPDGSNFTLKIRSTKLEDSAMYFCASSLSYEQYFGPGTRLTVT.

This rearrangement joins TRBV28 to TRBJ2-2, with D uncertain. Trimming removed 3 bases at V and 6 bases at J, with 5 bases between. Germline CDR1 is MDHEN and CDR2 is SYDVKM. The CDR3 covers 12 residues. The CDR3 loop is CASSFGAGELFF. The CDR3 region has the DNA TGTGCCAGCAGTTTTGGCGCCGGGGAGCTGTTTTTT.

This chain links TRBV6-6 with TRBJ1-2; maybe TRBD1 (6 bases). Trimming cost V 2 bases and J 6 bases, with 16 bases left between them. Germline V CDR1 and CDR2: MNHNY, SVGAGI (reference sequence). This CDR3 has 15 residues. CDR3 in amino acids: CASSYVGGTYDGYTF. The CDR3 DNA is TGTGCCAGCAGTTACGTAGGAGGGACATATGATGGCTACACCTTC.

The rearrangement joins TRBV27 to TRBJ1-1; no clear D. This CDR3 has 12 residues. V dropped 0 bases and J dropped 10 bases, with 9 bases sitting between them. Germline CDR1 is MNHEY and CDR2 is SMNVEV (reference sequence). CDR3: CASSLSGRPAFF. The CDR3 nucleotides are TGTGCCAGCAGTTTATCGGGCAGACCAGCTTTCTTT.

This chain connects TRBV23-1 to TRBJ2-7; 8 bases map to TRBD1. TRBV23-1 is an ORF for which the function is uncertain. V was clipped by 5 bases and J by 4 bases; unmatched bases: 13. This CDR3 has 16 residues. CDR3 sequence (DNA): TGCGCCAGCAGTGTTCGACAGGGGTCAGATGGTTACGAGCAGTACTTC. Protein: CASSVRQGSDGYEQYF.

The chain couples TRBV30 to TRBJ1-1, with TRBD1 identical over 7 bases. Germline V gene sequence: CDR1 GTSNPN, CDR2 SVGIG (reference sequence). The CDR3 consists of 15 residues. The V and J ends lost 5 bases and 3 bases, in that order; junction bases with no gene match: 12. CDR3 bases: TGTGCCTGGGTGGGGGTAGGGGGCCTTTACACTGAAGCTTTCTTT. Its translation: CAWVGVGGLYTEAFF.

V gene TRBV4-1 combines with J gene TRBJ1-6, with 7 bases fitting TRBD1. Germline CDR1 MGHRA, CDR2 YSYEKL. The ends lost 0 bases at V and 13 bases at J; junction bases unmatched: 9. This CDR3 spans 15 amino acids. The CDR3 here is CASSQDWDSGFPLHF. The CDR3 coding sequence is TGCGCCAGCAGCCAAGATTGGGACAGTGGATTTCCCCTCCACTTT.

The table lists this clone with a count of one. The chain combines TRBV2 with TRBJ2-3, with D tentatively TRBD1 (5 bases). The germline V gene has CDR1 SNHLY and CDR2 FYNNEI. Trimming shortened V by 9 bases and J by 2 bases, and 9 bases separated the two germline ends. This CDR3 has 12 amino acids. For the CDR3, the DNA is TGTGCCAGAAAGACAGTCACAGATACGCAGTATTTT. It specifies CARKTVTDTQYF. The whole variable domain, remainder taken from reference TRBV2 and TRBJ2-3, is EPEVTQTPSHQVTQMGQEVILRCVPISNHLYFYWYRQILGQKVEFLVSFYNNEISEKSEIFDDQFSVERPDGSNFTLKIRSTKLEDSAMYFCARKTVTDTQYFGPGTRLTVL.

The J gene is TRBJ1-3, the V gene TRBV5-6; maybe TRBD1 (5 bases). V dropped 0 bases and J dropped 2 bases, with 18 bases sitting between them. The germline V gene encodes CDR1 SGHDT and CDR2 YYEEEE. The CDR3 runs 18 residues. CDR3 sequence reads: CASSLAWGMSGPGNTIYF. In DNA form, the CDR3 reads TGTGCCAGCAGCTTGGCCTGGGGCATGTCAGGTCCTGGAAACACCATATATTTT. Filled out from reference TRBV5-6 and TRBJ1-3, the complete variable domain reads DAGVTQSPTHLIKTRGQQVTLRCSPKSGHDTVSWYQQALGQGPQFIFQYYEEEERQRGNFPDRFSGHQFPNYSSELNVNALLLGDSALYLCASSLAWGMSGPGNTIYFGEGSWLTVV.

CDR3 nucleotides: TGTGCCAGCACAGACAAGGGCACCGGGGAGCTGTTTTTT. Translating it yields CASTDKGTGELFF. The V call is TRBV2, the J call TRBJ2-2; D gene uncertain. Looked up from germline, CDR1 is SNHLY and CDR2 is FYNNEI. The V end lost 7 bases, the J end lost 4 bases, and 10 bases lay between the germline ends. CDR3 length: 13 amino acids.

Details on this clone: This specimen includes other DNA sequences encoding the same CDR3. CDR3 nucleotide sequence: TGTGCCAGCAGCTTAGTACAAGAGACCCAGTACTTC. Translation gives CASSLVQETQYF. J is TRBJ2-5 and V is TRBV7-9; D gene unclear. This CDR3 comprises 12 residues. The germline gives CDR1 SEHNR, CDR2 FQNEAQ (reference sequence). Trimming left V 1 base short and J 2 bases short, with 2 bases between.

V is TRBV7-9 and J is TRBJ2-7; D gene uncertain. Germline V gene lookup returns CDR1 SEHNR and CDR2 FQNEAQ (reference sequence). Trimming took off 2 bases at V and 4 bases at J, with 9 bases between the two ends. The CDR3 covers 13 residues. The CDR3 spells CASSLISGYEQYF. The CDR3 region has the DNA TGTGCCAGCAGCTTAATCTCCGGTTACGAGCAGTACTTC.